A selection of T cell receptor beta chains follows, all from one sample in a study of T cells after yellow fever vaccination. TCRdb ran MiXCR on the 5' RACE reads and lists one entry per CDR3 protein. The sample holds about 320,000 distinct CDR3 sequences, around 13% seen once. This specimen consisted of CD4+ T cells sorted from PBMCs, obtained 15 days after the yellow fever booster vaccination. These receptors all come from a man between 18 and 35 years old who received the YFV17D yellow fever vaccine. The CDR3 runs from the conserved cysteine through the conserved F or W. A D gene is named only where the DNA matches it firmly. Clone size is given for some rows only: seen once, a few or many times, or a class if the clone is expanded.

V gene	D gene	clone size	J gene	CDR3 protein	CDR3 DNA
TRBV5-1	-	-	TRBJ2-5	CASSLEAAWETQYF	TGCGCCAGCAGCTTGGAGGCGGCGTGGGAGACCCAGTACTTC
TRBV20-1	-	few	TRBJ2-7	CSARKALSNYEQYF	TGCAGTGCTAGAAAGGCCCTTTCAAACTACGAGCAGTACTTC
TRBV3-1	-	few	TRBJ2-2	CASSSNSYTGELFF	TGTGCCAGCAGCTCAAACTCCTACACCGGGGAGCTGTTTTTT
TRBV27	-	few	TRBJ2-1	CASSLRGRGNEQFF	TGTGCCAGCAGTTTAAGAGGTAGGGGAAATGAGCAGTTCTTC
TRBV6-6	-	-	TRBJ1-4	CASSHRGVGEKLFF	TGTGCCAGCAGTCACCGTGGGGTCGGTGAAAAACTGTTTTTT
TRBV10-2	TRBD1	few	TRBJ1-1	CASTFDRDTEAFF	TGCGCCAGCACTTTCGACAGGGACACTGAAGCTTTCTTT
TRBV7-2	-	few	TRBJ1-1	CASSLLAGNTEAFF	TGTGCCAGCAGCTTATTAGCGGGAAACACTGAAGCTTTCTTT
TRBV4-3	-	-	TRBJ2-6	CASSRYSVARSGANVLTF	TGCGCCAGCAGCCGATATTCAGTCGCACGCTCTGGGGCCAACGTCCTGACTTTC
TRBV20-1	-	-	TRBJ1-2	CSASRQVF	TGCAGTGCTAGTAGACAGGTCTTC
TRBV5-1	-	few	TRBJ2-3	CASSPTRGAPSTDTQYF	TGCGCCAGCAGCCCAACCCGGGGGGCTCCTAGCACAGATACGCAGTATTTT
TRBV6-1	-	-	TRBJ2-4	CASSLRTGLAKNIQYF	TGTGCCAGCAGCCTCAGGACGGGACTAGCCAAAAACATTCAGTACTTC
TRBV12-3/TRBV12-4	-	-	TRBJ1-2	CASTLRQGDSGGYTF	TGTGCCAGCACCCTCCGGCAGGGTGATTCGGGTGGCTACACCTTC
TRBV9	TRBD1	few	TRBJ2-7	CASSSRDRGLEQYF	TGTGCCAGCAGCTCCCGGGACAGGGGGCTTGAGCAGTACTTC
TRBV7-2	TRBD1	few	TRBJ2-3	CASSSQGADTQYF	TGTGCCAGCAGCTCCCAGGGGGCAGATACGCAGTATTTT
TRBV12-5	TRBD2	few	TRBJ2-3	CASGPGLRADTQYF	TGTGCTAGTGGTCCGGGACTAAGGGCTGATACGCAGTATTTT
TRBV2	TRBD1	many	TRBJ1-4	CASSSWTGTNEKLFF	TGTGCCAGCAGTAGTTGGACAGGGACCAATGAAAAACTGTTTTTT
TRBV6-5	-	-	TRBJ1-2	CASSPWGGAGGYTF	TGTGCCAGCAGTCCCTGGGGGGGCGCGGGTGGCTACACCTTC
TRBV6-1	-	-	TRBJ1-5	CASSPQGRGNGQPQHF	TGTGCCAGCAGTCCCCAGGGGAGAGGGAACGGCCAGCCCCAGCATTTT
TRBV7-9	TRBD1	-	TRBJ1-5	CASSVTGGVNQPQHF	TGTGCCAGCAGCGTCACAGGGGGAGTCAATCAGCCCCAGCATTTT
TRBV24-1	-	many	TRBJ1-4	CATSDQPSAGNNEKLFF	TGTGCCACCAGTGACCAGCCCTCTGCGGGGAATAATGAAAAACTGTTTTTT
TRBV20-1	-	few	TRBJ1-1	CSDLDSPNTEAFF	TGCAGTGACCTGGACAGCCCGAACACTGAAGCTTTCTTT
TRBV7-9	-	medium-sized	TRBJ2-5	CASSYWAVQETQYF	TGTGCCAGCAGCTATTGGGCCGTGCAAGAGACCCAGTACTTC
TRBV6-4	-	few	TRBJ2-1	CASSYPGTYNEQFF	TGTGCCAGCAGCTACCCCGGGACTTACAATGAGCAGTTCTTC
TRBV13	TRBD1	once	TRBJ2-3	CASSMTGEADTQYF	TGTGCCAGCAGTATGACAGGGGAGGCAGATACGCAGTATTTT
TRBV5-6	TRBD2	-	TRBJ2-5	CASSHPLAGGTQYF	TGTGCCAGCAGCCATCCCCTAGCGGGAGGGACCCAGTACTTC
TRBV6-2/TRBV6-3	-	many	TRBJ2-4	CASTWDTWADIQYF	TGTGCCAGCACTTGGGACACCTGGGCGGACATTCAGTACTTC
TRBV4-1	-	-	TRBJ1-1	CASSLGLGMNTEAFF	TGCGCCAGCAGCCTAGGGTTGGGAATGAACACTGAAGCTTTCTTT
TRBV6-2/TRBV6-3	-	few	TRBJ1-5	CASSYPGLDQPQHF	TGTGCCAGCAGTTACCCAGGGCTGGATCAGCCCCAGCATTTT
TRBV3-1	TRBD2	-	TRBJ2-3	CASSPTSGLAIDTQYF	TGTGCCAGCAGCCCAACTTCTGGACTAGCAATAGATACGCAGTATTTT
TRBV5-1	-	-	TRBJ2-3	CASSLDGGSVAQYF	TGCGCCAGCAGCCTGGACGGAGGAAGCGTCGCGCAGTATTTT
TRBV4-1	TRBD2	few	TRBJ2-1	CASSQDFQRGMGEQFF	TGCGCCAGCAGCCAAGATTTCCAGCGGGGGATGGGTGAGCAGTTCTTC
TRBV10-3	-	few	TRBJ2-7	CASREPGNEQYF	TGTGCCAGCCGTGAGCCAGGAAACGAGCAGTACTTC
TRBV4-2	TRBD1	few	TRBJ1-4	CASRYGDSINEKLFF	TGTGCCAGCAGATACGGGGACAGTATTAATGAAAAACTGTTTTTT
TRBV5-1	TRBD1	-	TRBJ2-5	CASSLAWQGAGTQYF	TGCGCCAGCAGCTTGGCCTGGCAGGGGGCAGGGACCCAGTACTTC
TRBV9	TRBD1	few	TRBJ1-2	CASSLRLPGQGVGGYTF	TGTGCCAGCAGCTTACGACTACCGGGACAGGGAGTGGGGGGCTACACCTTC
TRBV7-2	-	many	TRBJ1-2	CASSLDSGDYGYTF	TGTGCCAGCAGCTTAGATTCGGGGGACTATGGCTACACCTTC
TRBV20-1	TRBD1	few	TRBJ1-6	CSARETGGAGPLHF	TGCAGTGCTAGAGAAACAGGGGGTGCCGGACCCCTCCACTTT